The T cell receptor beta chain described here comes from a study of T cells in localized non-small cell lung cancer. General study results and limits: In adjacent lung appeared a median 57 of the top 100 tumor clones.

Method: immunoSEQ multiplex PCR; TCRdb's copy keeps in-frame clones and lacks some. The table shows about 1,500 clones, with under 30% occurring only once. This clone was detected a few times. Its target is not known. This clonotype was sampled from a male donor aged 60 or over with stage III lung adenocarcinoma. The sample was lung tumor tissue, taken before any cancer treatment.

The CDR3 coding sequence is TGTGCCAGCAGCGGGGCCGGGACAGACGCCGTAGTGGATGAAAAACTGTTTTTT. Translating it yields CASSGAGTDAVVDEKLFF. The gene calls are TRBV7-5 and TRBJ1-4; TRBD1 is taken as the D call from the table, unchecked against the DNA. TRBV7-5 is annotated as a pseudogene. There are 18 residues in the CDR3.